This TCR beta chain was recovered during a study of PD-1 blockade in classical Hodgkin lymphoma. A remark on this clone: What it recognizes is unknown.

The study's findings and limits: Nivolumab initiated under 1 year post-ASCT led to patient exclusion. Baseline diversity in complete responders resembled that of newly diagnosed patients.

Method: immunoSEQ multiplex PCR; TCRdb's copy keeps in-frame clones and lacks some. Among around 40,000 clones listed, over 70% were seen once. The time point is: cycle 4 day 1 (C4D1), after more than five weeks of nivolumab. After autologous stem cell transplantation all patients relapsed, and prior brentuximab vedotin exposure differed between cohorts. CDR3 size: 16 residues. The sequence came from a human donor with classical Hodgkin lymphoma. The sample consisted of peripheral blood mononuclear cells (PBMCs), taken before the fourth cycle of nivolumab. The genes are TRBV7-5 and TRBJ2-5. TRBV7-5 is an annotated pseudogene. CDR3 DNA: TGTGCCAGAAGCTTAGAGGTGCCACTGTACCAAGAGACCCAGTACTTC. Translation: CARSLEVPLYQETQYF.